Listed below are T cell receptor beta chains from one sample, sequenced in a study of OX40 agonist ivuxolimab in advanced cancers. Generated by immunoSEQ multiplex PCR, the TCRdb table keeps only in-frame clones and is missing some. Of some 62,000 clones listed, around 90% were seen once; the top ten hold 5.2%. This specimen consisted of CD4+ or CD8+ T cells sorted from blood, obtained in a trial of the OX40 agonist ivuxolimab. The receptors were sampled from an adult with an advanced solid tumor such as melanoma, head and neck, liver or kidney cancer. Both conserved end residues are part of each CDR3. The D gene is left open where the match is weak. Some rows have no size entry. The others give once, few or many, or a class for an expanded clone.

CDR3nt: TGTGCCAGCACCCGAAACACTGAAGCTTTCTTT; CDR3aa: CASTRNTEAFF; abundance: few; d_gene: .; j_gene: TRBJ1-1; v_gene: TRBV6-1
CDR3nt: TGTGCCTGGAGTGCTGGGAAGGAGACCCAGTACTTC; CDR3aa: CAWSAGKETQYF; abundance: .; d_gene: .; j_gene: TRBJ2-5; v_gene: TRBV30
CDR3nt: TGCGCCAGCAGCTTGAAGGGCAGCAACACCGGGGAGCTGTTTTTT; CDR3aa: CASSLKGSNTGELFF; abundance: .; d_gene: .; j_gene: TRBJ2-2; v_gene: TRBV5-1
CDR3nt: TGTGCCAGCAGTTACTCCTCTACAGGGGACGGTGGCTACACCTTC; CDR3aa: CASSYSSTGDGGYTF; abundance: once; d_gene: TRBD1; j_gene: TRBJ1-2; v_gene: TRBV6-5
CDR3nt: TGTGCCAGTAGCCACAGGGGGAAGAACACTGAAGCTTTCTTT; CDR3aa: CASSHRGKNTEAFF; abundance: .; d_gene: TRBD1; j_gene: TRBJ1-1; v_gene: TRBV19
CDR3nt: TGTGCCAGCAGTGAAGCGAACCCGGGACAGGGATTGGGGCGCTACGAGCAGTACTTC; CDR3aa: CASSEANPGQGLGRYEQYF; abundance: once; d_gene: TRBD1; j_gene: TRBJ2-7; v_gene: TRBV6-1
CDR3nt: TGTGCCAGCAGGGGACAGGGAGCACTCTATGGCTACACCTTC; CDR3aa: CASRGQGALYGYTF; abundance: .; d_gene: TRBD1; j_gene: TRBJ1-2; v_gene: TRBV25-1
CDR3nt: TGTGCCAGCACGATAATCTCAGATACGCAGTATTTT; CDR3aa: CASTIISDTQYF; abundance: .; d_gene: .; j_gene: TRBJ2-3; v_gene: TRBV5-6
CDR3nt: TGTGCCAGCTCACCTTCTATTGCGGGGGGCGAGCAGTACTTC; CDR3aa: CASSPSIAGGEQYF; abundance: .; d_gene: TRBD2; j_gene: TRBJ2-7; v_gene: TRBV18
CDR3nt: TGTGCCAGCAGTGGACCGGGACAGGGCAATCAGCCCCAGCATTTT; CDR3aa: CASSGPGQGNQPQHF; abundance: few; d_gene: TRBD1; j_gene: TRBJ1-5; v_gene: TRBV2
CDR3nt: TGTGCCAGCAGCCCTGGGGACCCGACTAATGAAAAACTGTTTTTT; CDR3aa: CASSPGDPTNEKLFF; abundance: .; d_gene: .; j_gene: TRBJ1-4; v_gene: TRBV7-9
CDR3nt: TGTGCCAGCAGTAGTAACCACCCGGCCTATGGCTACACCTTC; CDR3aa: CASSSNHPAYGYTF; abundance: .; d_gene: .; j_gene: TRBJ1-2; v_gene: TRBV6-5
CDR3nt: TGTGCCAGCAGTGAAGCGCTGGGTTGGGTAGCGGGAGGGCCACAAGAAACGTCAGAGACCCAGTACTTC; CDR3aa: CASSEALGWVAGGPQETSETQYF; abundance: .; d_gene: TRBD2; j_gene: TRBJ2-5; v_gene: TRBV2
CDR3nt: TGTGCCAGCTCACCACCGGGGCCTCGCTCTGGAAACACCATATATTTT; CDR3aa: CASSPPGPRSGNTIYF; abundance: .; d_gene: .; j_gene: TRBJ1-3; v_gene: TRBV18
CDR3nt: TGCGCCAGCAGCTTGGACGGGCAGGGCGGCTACACCTTC; CDR3aa: CASSLDGQGGYTF; abundance: .; d_gene: .; j_gene: TRBJ1-2; v_gene: TRBV5-1
CDR3nt: TGTGCCAGCAGTCCAGGGTCTAGCGGGGTGGGGCAGTTCTTC; CDR3aa: CASSPGSSGVGQFF; abundance: .; d_gene: TRBD2; j_gene: TRBJ2-1; v_gene: TRBV9
CDR3nt: TGTGCCAGCAGCTCAACTAGCGGGAGTCGTTACGAGCAGTACTTC; CDR3aa: CASSSTSGSRYEQYF; abundance: .; d_gene: TRBD2; j_gene: TRBJ2-7; v_gene: TRBV7-2
CDR3nt: TGTGCCAGCAGTGACGCGGGGGAGGACATTCAGTACTTC; CDR3aa: CASSDAGEDIQYF; abundance: .; d_gene: TRBD2; j_gene: TRBJ2-4; v_gene: TRBV2
CDR3nt: TGTGCCAGCAGTGTTTTCAGCTCCTACAATGAGCAGTTCTTC; CDR3aa: CASSVFSSYNEQFF; abundance: .; d_gene: .; j_gene: TRBJ2-1; v_gene: TRBV6-1
CDR3nt: TGTGCCAGCAGGTCGTTTAATACAGGGGGCTATGGCTACACCTTC; CDR3aa: CASRSFNTGGYGYTF; abundance: .; d_gene: TRBD1; j_gene: TRBJ1-2; v_gene: TRBV6-6